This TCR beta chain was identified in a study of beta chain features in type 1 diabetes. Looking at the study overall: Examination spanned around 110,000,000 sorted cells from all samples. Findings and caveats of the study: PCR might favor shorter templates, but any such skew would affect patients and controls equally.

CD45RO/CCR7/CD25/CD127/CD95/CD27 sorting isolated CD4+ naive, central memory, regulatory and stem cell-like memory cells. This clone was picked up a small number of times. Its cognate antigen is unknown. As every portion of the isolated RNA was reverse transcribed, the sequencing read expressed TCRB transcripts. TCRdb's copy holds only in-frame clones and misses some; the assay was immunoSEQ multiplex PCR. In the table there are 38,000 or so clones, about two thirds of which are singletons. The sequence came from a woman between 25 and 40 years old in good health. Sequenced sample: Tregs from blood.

DNA for the CDR3: TGCGCCAGCAGCCAAGAACCAGGGTCCAACACCGGGGAGCTGTTTTTT. Its translation is CASSQEPGSNTGELFF. This chain joins TRBV4-3 and TRBJ2-2; a weak D match, TRBD1 (5 bases). The CDR3 loop spans 16 amino acids. V was clipped by 0 bases and J by 2 bases, with 10 bases between them. The germline gives CDR1 LGHNA, CDR2 YSLEER.